The clone carrying this T cell receptor (beta chain) showed up many times. The data were obtained in a study of T cells after yellow fever vaccination. TCRdb re-called the 5' RACE reads through MiXCR, storing one row per CDR3 protein. The sample consists of roughly 150,000 distinct CDR3 sequences, about 8% of them appearing once. The sequenced sample was CD4+ T cells sorted from PBMCs, obtained 5 days after the yellow fever booster vaccination. This receptor was taken from a man aged 25 to 45 who received the YFV17D yellow fever vaccine.

The CDR3 sequence: CSVTAGPETQYF. The CDR3 DNA reads TGCAGCGTCACAGCAGGGCCAGAGACCCAGTACTTC. J is TRBJ2-5 and V is TRBV29-1; possible D gene TRBD1, 5 bases. This CDR3 contains 12 residues. Germline V gene sequence: CDR1 SQVTM, CDR2 ANQGSEA. Trimming removed 6 bases from V and 4 bases from J, with 12 bases in between.